This TCR beta chain stems from a study of long-term antiretroviral therapy in people with HIV. V lost 5 bases to trimming and J lost 0 bases, with 17 bases between them. The CDR3 is 17 residues long. In germline, CDR1 is LNHDA, CDR2 SQIVND (reference sequence). This clone was observed a single time. An immunoSEQ assay, version v3.0, was performed at survey level. Here immunoSEQ multiplex PCR was the method, and the copy in TCRdb shows in-frame clones only, minus some. The profile shows tens of thousands of clones, approximately 80% of them singletons. This receptor was identified in a man younger than 30 with HIV. This chain connects TRBV19 to TRBJ1-5; D is uncertain. The material sequenced was unsorted PBMCs, taken 0.3 years after starting antiretroviral therapy. Here the CDR3 DNA reads TGTGCCAGTAGTCCCCGAGGGCCGACCTCTAGCAATCAGCCCCAGCATTTT. Translating it yields CASSPRGPTSSNQPQHF.